One and the same sample provided the 32 T cell receptor beta chains below, sequenced in a study of OX40 agonist ivuxolimab in advanced cancers. Method: immunoSEQ multiplex PCR; TCRdb's copy keeps in-frame clones and lacks some. The sample has around 70,000 clones, approximately 86% seen once. This sample comprised CD4+ or CD8+ T cells sorted from blood, obtained in a trial of the OX40 agonist ivuxolimab. Source of these receptors: an adult with an advanced solid tumor such as melanoma, head and neck, liver or kidney cancer.

This chain connects TRBV20-1 to TRBJ2-7; perhaps TRBD2 as D (6 bases). CDR1 is DFQATT, CDR2 SNEGSKA, per germline (reference sequence). The CDR3 has 11 amino acids. Trimming removed 3 bases from V and 6 bases from J, with 9 bases in between. The CDR3 DNA is TGCAGTGCTAGGCAGGGAGGCGAGCAGTACTTC. Its protein is CSARQGGEQYF.

This clone was seen only once. The chain couples TRBV7-2 to TRBJ1-1; D may be TRBD1 (5 bases). Germline-derived CDR1 and CDR2 are SGHTA and FQGNSA. The CDR3 totals 15 residues. V was clipped by 1 base and J by 1 base, with 10 bases between them. This CDR3 is CASSLEPGGNTEAFF. The CDR3 coding sequence is TGTGCCAGCAGCTTAGAACCCGGGGGGAACACTGAAGCTTTCTTT.

The V gene is TRBV5-6, the J gene TRBJ2-3; D is unresolved. The CDR3 runs 14 residues. Looked up from germline, CDR1 is SGHDT and CDR2 is YYEEEE. V was trimmed by 5 bases and J by 2 bases, leaving 12 bases between them. The CDR3 sequence is CASSVLPLTDTQYF. DNA for the CDR3: TGTGCCAGCAGTGTCCTACCTCTCACAGATACGCAGTATTTT.

The chain joins TRBV9 to TRBJ2-5, with TRBD2 matching 7 bases. The DNA matches TRBJ2-7 better at its end, which makes the J call doubtful. The germline V gene has CDR1 SGDLS and CDR2 YYNGEE. The CDR3 sequence is 13 residues long. In nucleotides, the CDR3 is TGTGCCAGCGGAGCGGGATCGGGCTACGAGCAGTACTTC. It translates to CASGAGSGYEQYF.

The chain couples TRBV9 to TRBJ2-5; D may be TRBD2 (5 bases). The CDR3 length is 13 residues. Germline V gene sequence: CDR1 SGDLS, CDR2 YYNGEE. V lost 1 base and J lost 3, with 7 bases in between. The chain's CDR3 is CASSVWGEETQYF. The CDR3 region has the DNA TGTGCCAGCAGCGTATGGGGAGAAGAGACCCAGTACTTC.

This chain connects TRBV9 to TRBJ2-2, with TRBD1 as a possible D gene (7 bases). This CDR3 region has 18 residues. Germline V gene sequence: CDR1 SGDLS, CDR2 YYNGEE. Trimming removed 3 bases at V and 0 bases at J, with 18 bases between. For the CDR3, the DNA is TGTGCCAGCAGCGCTTTCTTCGGGGGACAGACGAACACCGGGGAGCTGTTTTTT. Protein: CASSAFFGGQTNTGELFF.

V gene TRBV18 combines with J gene TRBJ2-7; D ambiguous. The CDR3 length is 15 residues. Trimming left V 6 bases short and J 6 bases short, with 21 bases between. The germline V gene has CDR1 KGHSH and CDR2 LQKENI. DNA for the CDR3: TGTGCCAGCTCCCCCCTTGTGGTAGGTGCAGTCGAGCAGTACTTC. It translates to CASSPLVVGAVEQYF.

The rearrangement links TRBV6-5 to TRBJ2-7, with D uncertain. The V end lost 6 bases, the J end lost 5 bases, and 11 bases lay between the germline ends. This CDR3 is built from 12 residues. Germline V gives CDR1 MNHEY, CDR2 SVGAGI. This CDR3 is CASRTDVNEQYF. For the CDR3, the DNA is TGTGCCAGCAGGACGGATGTGAACGAGCAGTACTTC.

The chain employs TRBV7-9 and TRBJ2-1; 8 bases line up with TRBD2. CDR3 length: 13 residues. The trim removed 8 bases at V and 8 bases at J, leaving 8 bases unmatched. The germline gives CDR1 SEHNR, CDR2 FQNEAQ (reference sequence). The CDR3 sequence is CASDRGGPDEQFF. The CDR3, as DNA: TGTGCCAGCGACCGGGGGGGCCCGGATGAGCAGTTCTTC.

This clone showed up just once. The V and J genes are TRBV9 and TRBJ2-7, with TRBD2 matching over 8 bases. Germline trimming cut 0 bases from V and 3 bases from J; bases unmatched to any gene: 20. Germline V gives CDR1 SGDLS, CDR2 YYNGEE. The CDR3 contains 20 residues. The DNA for the CDR3 is TGTGCCAGCAGCGTAGGTTCCTACGTCAAAGCGGGAGTGACCGACTACGAGCAGTACTTC. This codes for CASSVGSYVKAGVTDYEQYF.

This chain uses TRBV30 with TRBJ2-5; 9 bases map to TRBD1. The tail of the sequence fits TRBJ2-7 better, so the J call may be wrong. Germline-derived CDR1 and CDR2 are GTSNPN and SVGIG (reference sequence). The CDR3 covers 12 residues. CDR3 in amino acids: CAWLGQGAEQYF. The CDR3 coding sequence is TGTGCCTGGTTGGGACAGGGTGCCGAGCAGTACTTC.

The chain combines TRBV7-2 with TRBJ2-5, with TRBD2 matching over 8 bases. CDR1 and CDR2 (germline): SGHTA, FQGNSA. J was trimmed by 3 bases and V by 0 bases; bases with no gene match: 6. The CDR3 is made up of 16 amino acids. CDR3 in amino acids: CASSLAPGGGEETQYF. The CDR3 region has the DNA TGTGCCAGCAGCTTAGCCCCGGGAGGGGGGGAAGAGACCCAGTACTTC.

The rearrangement links TRBV5-1 to TRBJ2-3; 8 bases fit TRBD1. Trimming took 0 bases from V and 2 from J; bases not matched to a gene: 2. The CDR3 consists of 15 residues. Looked up from germline, CDR1 is SGHRS and CDR2 is YFSETQ. CDR3 DNA: TGCGCCAGCAGCTTGGGGGGACAGGTCACAGATACGCAGTATTTT. This translates into CASSLGGQVTDTQYF.

CDR3 sequence: CASSQEGPYKGETQYF. The CDR3 coding sequence is TGCGCCAGCAGCCAAGAAGGTCCCTACAAAGGGGAGACCCAGTACTTC. The chain couples TRBV4-3 to TRBJ2-5; D remains ambiguous. V was shortened by 0 bases and J by 5 bases, with 16 bases between the two germline ends. The V gene's germline CDR1 is LGHNA and CDR2 YSLEER. The CDR3 is 16 amino acids.

V and J are TRBV6-1 and TRBJ2-3, with D perhaps matching TRBD1 or TRBD2 (5 bases each). Germline CDR1 is MNHNS and CDR2 is SASEGT. The CDR3 runs 15 residues. The ends were cut back, 3 bases at V and 2 bases at J, with 12 bases in the middle. CDR3 amino acids: CASSDRGAYTDTQYF. CDR3 coding DNA: TGTGCCAGCAGTGATAGGGGAGCTTACACAGATACGCAGTATTTT.

This chain connects TRBV2 to TRBJ2-5, with TRBD2 matching over 7 bases. The CDR3 loop spans 16 amino acids. V shed 5 bases and J 5 bases; nucleotides not matched to a gene: 14. CDR1 and CDR2 from the germline V gene are SNHLY and FYNNEI. CDR3 bases: TGTGCCAGCAGTCCCCCGGGACTAACTCCTCGGGAGACCCAGTACTTC. Its protein is CASSPPGLTPRETQYF.

This clone is a singleton in its sample. The chain links TRBV5-4 to TRBJ1-6, with D uncertain. Germline values: CDR1 SGHNT, CDR2 YYREEE (reference sequence). This CDR3 spans 17 amino acids. Trimming took off 4 bases at V and 6 bases at J, with 20 bases between the two ends. CDR3 sequence reads: CASSPGRSASLNSPLHF. The CDR3 coding sequence is TGTGCCAGCAGCCCGGGGAGGAGCGCTAGCCTTAATTCACCCCTCCACTTT.

The chain links TRBV7-2 to TRBJ1-1; D is unclear. The V gene lost 7 bases and the J gene lost 1 base, with 16 bases spanning the gap. The CDR3 length is 15 residues. Germline-derived CDR1 and CDR2 are SGHTA and FQGNSA. The CDR3 sequence is CASTPSVRRNTEAFF. The CDR3 nucleotides read TGTGCCAGCACCCCCAGCGTGCGGAGGAACACTGAAGCTTTCTTT.

V gene TRBV15 combines with J gene TRBJ1-3; D is uncertain. Trimming cost V 0 bases and J 1 base, with 10 bases left between them. The CDR3 sequence is 16 residues long. Germline V gives CDR1 LNHNV, CDR2 YYDKDF (reference sequence). This chain's CDR3 is CATSRDEWVSGNTIYF. Written as DNA, the CDR3 is TGTGCCACCAGCAGAGATGAGTGGGTGTCTGGAAACACCATATATTTT.

Only a few counts were recorded for this clone. This rearrangement joins TRBV5-6 to TRBJ2-3, with 13 bases that match TRBD2. CDR3 length equals 16 residues. V was clipped by 4 bases and J by 3 bases; unmatched bases: 5. Germline-derived CDR1 and CDR2 are SGHDT and YYEEEE. CDR3 amino acids: CASSAGLAGETDTQYF. As DNA, the CDR3 is TGTGCCAGCAGCGCCGGACTAGCGGGAGAGACAGATACGCAGTATTTT.

This chain links TRBV2 with TRBJ2-1; D is perhaps TRBD1 (5 bases). The CDR3 loop spans 13 amino acids. Germline V gene lookup returns CDR1 SNHLY and CDR2 FYNNEI. V lost 6 bases and J lost 4, with 10 bases in between. The CDR3 DNA reads as TGTGCCAGCAGACCTGACAGTTACAATGAGCAGTTCTTC. Protein product: CASRPDSYNEQFF. The entire variable domain, with the rest obtained from reference TRBV2 and TRBJ2-1, is as follows: EPEVTQTPSHQVTQMGQEVILRCVPISNHLYFYWYRQILGQKVEFLVSFYNNEISEKSEIFDDQFSVERPDGSNFTLKIRSTKLEDSAMYFCASRPDSYNEQFFGPGTRLTVL.

V is TRBV14 and J is TRBJ2-1; 10 nucleotides align to TRBD2. The germline V gene has CDR1 SGHDN and CDR2 FVKESK. This CDR3 contains 17 residues. The trim removed 4 bases at V and 0 bases at J, leaving 6 bases unmatched. Here the CDR3 reads CASSPPLAGASYNEQFF. CDR3 DNA: TGTGCCAGCAGCCCCCCCCTAGCGGGGGCCTCCTACAATGAGCAGTTCTTC.

The chain links TRBV18 to TRBJ2-1; 7 nucleotides agree with TRBD1. CDR3 length: 15 amino acids. V was pared by 3 bases and J by 5 bases, with 7 bases of the junction left unmatched. CDR1 and CDR2 (germline): KGHSH, LQKENI. CDR3 nucleotides: TGTGCCAGCTCACCTGCGACAGGGCCCAACAATGAGCAGTTCTTC. Translating it yields CASSPATGPNNEQFF.

The chain combines TRBV5-6 with TRBJ1-1; TRBD1 is a possible D gene (5 bases). V was trimmed by 3 bases and J by 4 bases, leaving 13 bases between them. The CDR3 totals 14 residues. CDR1 and CDR2 from the germline V gene are SGHDT and YYEEEE. CDR3 in DNA: TGTGCCAGCAGCTCGCGGGGCAGGAGCACTGAAGCTTTCTTT. Translating gives CASSSRGRSTEAFF.

This clone showed up just once. The rearrangement uses TRBV15 and TRBJ1-1; unclear D gene. The CDR3 has 11 amino acids. Germline CDR1 and CDR2: LNHNV and YYDKDF (reference sequence). Trimming took 3 bases from V and 5 from J, leaving 4 bases between them. This chain's CDR3 is CATSSGTEAFF. The CDR3 DNA sequence: TGTGCCACCAGCAGCGGGACTGAAGCTTTCTTT. The full variable domain, with the rest looked up from reference TRBV15 and TRBJ1-1, is DAMVIQNPRYQVTQFGKPVTLSCSQTLNHNVMYWYQQKSSQAPKLLFHYYDKDFNNEADTPDNFQSRRPNTSFCFLDIRSPGLGDTAMYLCATSSGTEAFFGQGTRLTVV.

J is TRBJ2-1 and V is TRBV9, with 10 bases fitting TRBD2. Germline V gene sequence: CDR1 SGDLS, CDR2 YYNGEE. V lost 6 bases to trimming and J lost 8 bases; unmatched junction nucleotides: 8. This CDR3 contains 14 residues. The CDR3 coding sequence is TGTGCCAGCACCCTGGGACTAGCGCGCGATGAGCAGTTCTTC. It specifies CASTLGLARDEQFF.

On this clone itself: The junction and the germline gene differ at one end; a read error may be behind it. The chain is built from TRBV28 and TRBJ1-5, with 7 bases aligning to TRBD1. Germline loops: CDR1 MDHEN, CDR2 SYDVKM. This CDR3 contains 15 residues. The CDR3 region is CASSLGTDSYQPQHF. The CDR3 DNA sequence: TGTGCCAGCAGCTTAGGGACAGATAGCTATCAGCCCCAGCATTTT.

This chain joins TRBV10-2 and TRBJ1-2, with 8 bases identical to TRBD1. V lost 7 bases, J lost 7 bases, and 2 bases stayed unmatched. The germline V gene has CDR1 WSHSY and CDR2 SAAADI. The CDR3 has 11 amino acids. The CDR3 DNA reads as TGCGCCAGCACCCAGGGGGCTGGCTACACCTTC. This sequence encodes CASTQGAGYTF.

The gene calls are TRBV6-1 and TRBJ1-6; the D is unclear. The V gene's germline CDR1 is MNHNS and CDR2 SASEGT. The CDR3 length is 14 residues. V lost 6 bases and J 0 bases, leaving 6 bases between the germline ends. CDR3 in amino acids: CASRQSSYNSPLHF. The CDR3 DNA reads as TGTGCCAGCAGACAGAGCTCCTATAATTCACCCCTCCACTTT.

This chain connects TRBV28 to TRBJ1-1; D uncertain. Trimming cost V 5 bases and J 1 base, with 5 bases left between them. The CDR3 totals 12 residues. In germline, CDR1 is MDHEN, CDR2 SYDVKM. The chain's CDR3 is CASSNENTEAFF. In DNA form, the CDR3 reads TGTGCCAGCAGTAACGAGAACACTGAAGCTTTCTTT. The variable domain in full, with the rest retrieved from reference TRBV28 and TRBJ1-1, is DVKVTQSSRYLVKRTGEKVFLECVQDMDHENMFWYRQDPGLGLRLIYFSYDVKMKEKGDIPEGYSVSREKKERFSLILESASTNQTSMYLCASSNENTEAFFGQGTRLTVV.

The V call is TRBV14, the J call TRBJ2-3; 9 bases match TRBD2. CDR3 length: 15 residues. V lost 4 bases, J lost 14 bases, and 16 bases stayed unmatched. Germline assignment: CDR1 SGHDN and CDR2 FVKESK. CDR3 loop: CASSRFLSGGPLTYF. The CDR3 coding sequence is TGTGCCAGCAGCCGATTCCTAAGCGGGGGGCCCCTAACGTATTTT. The complete variable domain, with remaining parts taken from reference TRBV14 and TRBJ2-3, reads EAGVTQFPSHSVIEKGQTVTLRCDPISGHDNLYWYRRVMGKEIKFLLHFVKESKQDESGMPNNRFLAERTGGTYSTLKVQPAELEDSGVYFCASSRFLSGGPLTYFGPGTRLTVL.

This CDR3 is CAIGYNEQFF. The CDR3 nucleotides are TGTGCCATCGGCTACAATGAGCAGTTCTTC. This chain links TRBV27 with TRBJ2-1; D not resolved. The CDR3 has 10 amino acids. Between the trimmed V and J ends, which lost 10 bases and 3 bases, there was a span of 4 bases. Germline V gene sequence: CDR1 MNHEY, CDR2 SMNVEV (reference sequence).